These 27 T cell receptor beta chains originate from one sample sequenced in a study of blood T cells in healthy people across ages. Using a J-beta primer mix together with a sample-barcoded 5' primer, a second PCR was run for about 7 to 12 cycles. Each CDR3 protein gets one entry after TCRdb re-called the 5' RACE reads with MiXCR. The sample consists of roughly 1.5 million distinct CDR3 sequences, 40% to 45% of them appearing once. The sample consisted of blood. The source is a woman aged 18 to 35 in good health.

This clonotype was counted a few times. The chain recombines TRBV10-3 with TRBJ2-4; 8 bases map to TRBD1. V shed 6 bases and J 5 bases; nucleotides not matched to a gene: 0. This CDR3 has 12 residues. Germline CDR1 reads ENHRY; CDR2 reads SYGVKD. CDR3 sequence: CAIRGQENIQYF. Here the CDR3 DNA reads TGTGCCATCAGGGGACAGGAAAACATTCAGTACTTC.

This clonotype was counted a few times. This sequence joins TRBV12-3 or TRBV12-4 and TRBJ1-5; weak D call: TRBD1 (5 bases). This CDR3 region has 14 residues. Trimming removed 2 bases at V and 7 bases at J, with 12 bases between. Here the CDR3 DNA reads TGTGCCAGCAGTTTAAGGGGCAGGGACCAGCCCCAGCATTTT. This encodes CASSLRGRDQPQHF.

The table lists this clonotype with a few counts. V gene TRBV20-1 combines with J gene TRBJ2-7; perhaps TRBD2 as D (5 bases). Per the germline V gene, CDR1 is DFQATT and CDR2 is SNEGSKA (reference sequence). This CDR3 is 14 amino acids long. V lost 1 base, J lost 0 bases, and 10 bases lay in between. This chain's CDR3 is CSARGGPSSYEQYF. The CDR3 DNA follows: TGCAGTGCTAGAGGAGGGCCGAGCTCCTACGAGCAGTACTTC.

This clonotype turned up a few times. This sequence joins TRBV27 and TRBJ2-1; 8 positions agree with TRBD2. With V trimmed by 5 bases and J by 9 bases, 9 bases remained unmatched. The CDR3 consists of 14 residues. Germline V gives CDR1 MNHEY, CDR2 SMNVEV (reference sequence). CDR3 sequence reads: CASSIGGVDTEQFF. The DNA for the CDR3 is TGTGCCAGCAGTATCGGGGGGGTGGACACTGAGCAGTTCTTC.

The table lists this clonotype with a count of one. The chain is built from TRBV12-3 or TRBV12-4 and TRBJ1-5; 9 positions agree with TRBD1. The V gene end was trimmed by 4 bases and the J gene end by 3 bases; junction bases not matched to a gene: 4. This CDR3 spans 15 amino acids. DNA for the CDR3: TGTGCCAGCAGTTCCTGGGACAGGGACAATCAGCCCCAGCATTTT. Amino acids: CASSSWDRDNQPQHF.

The J gene is TRBJ1-2, the V gene TRBV20-1, with D tentatively TRBD1 (5 bases). Germline values: CDR1 DFQATT, CDR2 SNEGSKA (reference sequence). The CDR3 length is 14 residues. V was clipped by 5 bases and J by 0 bases, with 13 bases between them. The CDR3 here is CSASPGTANYGYTF. For the CDR3, the DNA is TGCAGTGCTTCACCCGGGACGGCTAACTATGGCTACACCTTC.

This clonotype has just a few counts. This rearrangement joins TRBV2 to TRBJ2-5, with D uncertain. Germline values: CDR1 SNHLY, CDR2 FYNNEI. Trimming cost V 4 bases and J 4 bases, with 10 bases left between them. The CDR3 totals 13 residues. This CDR3 reads CASSGEVGETQYF. DNA of the CDR3: TGTGCCAGCAGTGGAGAGGTGGGAGAGACCCAGTACTTC.

The chain couples TRBV7-9 to TRBJ1-4; D remains unclear. V was shortened by 9 bases and J by 13 bases, with 21 bases between the two germline ends. In germline, CDR1 is SEHNR, CDR2 FQNEAQ (reference sequence). This CDR3 contains 13 residues. The CDR3 DNA reads TGTGCCAGTAGCCCCCCCGGCAGCCCGGGACTGTTTTTT. Translation gives CASSPPGSPGLFF.

The J gene is TRBJ2-1, the V gene TRBV7-2; 8 bases map to TRBD1. Gene TRBJ2-7 matches the end of the DNA better, so the J call may be wrong. The CDR3 runs 15 residues. The germline V gene encodes CDR1 SGHTA and CDR2 FQGNSA. CDR3 in DNA: TGTGCCAGCAGCTTAATGAGACAGGGGTCCTACGAGCAGTACTTC. It yields the protein CASSLMRQGSYEQYF.

J is TRBJ1-1 and V is TRBV4-1; 7 nucleotides agree with TRBD1. After removal of 2 bases from V and 4 bases from J, the junction contained 10 bases not matched to a gene. The CDR3 has 16 amino acids. Germline loops: CDR1 MGHRA, CDR2 YSYEKL. The DNA for the CDR3 is TGCGCCAGCAGCCAAAGCCTACCCCAGGGGGGCACTGAAGCTTTCTTT. Translation gives CASSQSLPQGGTEAFF.

A word on this clonotype: A read error may account for a junction end that differs from germline. V is TRBV4-3 and J is TRBJ1-5, with 7 bases that match TRBD1. Germline V gene lookup returns CDR1 LGHNA and CDR2 YSLEER. The CDR3 runs 13 residues. Here the CDR3 reads CASSQTQGQPRHF. The CDR3 bases are TGCGCCAGCAGCCAAACTCAGGGACAGCCCCGGCATTTT.

The rearrangement joins TRBV12-3 or TRBV12-4 to TRBJ1-5; D unresolved. Trimming removed 3 bases at V and 3 bases at J, with 9 bases between. The CDR3 runs to 14 residues. The CDR3 bases are TGTGCCAGCAGTTTTACAAGATACAATCAGCCCCAGCATTTT. Residues: CASSFTRYNQPQHF.

This sequence joins TRBV27 and TRBJ2-4, with a possible D match to TRBD2 (6 bases). This CDR3 contains 14 residues. Germline values: CDR1 MNHEY, CDR2 SMNVEV (reference sequence). Trimming removed 3 bases from V and 5 bases from J, with 11 bases in between. CDR3 coding DNA: TGTGCCAGCAGTTTGTCTAGCGCGCAAAACATTCAGTACTTC. This encodes CASSLSSAQNIQYF.

This chain uses TRBV29-1 with TRBJ2-1, with TRBD1 matching over 9 bases. The end of the DNA is better explained by TRBJ2-7, so the J call may be wrong. Germline lookup yields CDR1 SQVTM and CDR2 ANQGSEA. This CDR3 is 16 amino acids long. CDR3 sequence: CSDDDYVRTGVNEQYF. DNA for the CDR3: TGCAGCGACGATGATTATGTCCGGACAGGGGTAAATGAGCAGTACTTC.

As regards this clonotype: This may stem from a read error, because a much larger clone lies one nucleotide away. This CDR3 is CAISDRASYNEQFF. The CDR3 coding sequence is TGTGCCATCAGTGACAGGGCCTCCTACAATGAGCAGTTCTTC. The chain is built from TRBV10-3 and TRBJ2-1, with D possibly matching TRBD1 (5 bases). Trimming left V 3 bases short and J 0 bases short, with 6 bases between. The CDR3 contains 14 residues. CDR1 and CDR2 (germline): ENHRY, SYGVKD.

CDR3 DNA: TGTGCCAGCAGTTTGGAAGGGATTAACGGCATTCAGTACTTC. Translated, it gives CASSLEGINGIQYF. The rearrangement uses TRBV12-3 or TRBV12-4 and TRBJ2-4; D gene uncertain. This CDR3 has 14 amino acids. The ends were cut back, 3 bases at V and 9 bases at J, with 15 bases in the middle.

V and J are TRBV2 and TRBJ2-3; D tentatively fits TRBD1 or TRBD2 (5 bases each). From germline, CDR1 is SNHLY and CDR2 FYNNEI. Trimming took 8 bases from V and 2 from J, leaving 14 bases between them. This CDR3 spans 14 amino acids. CDR3 DNA: TGTGCCAGCCGATCAAGGGGAGACACAGATACGCAGTATTTT. Translated: CASRSRGDTDTQYF.

This clonotype was detected a few times. CDR3 nucleotide sequence: TGTGCCAGCAGCCCAAATCTACAGGGAAACTATGGCTACACCTTC. This sequence encodes CASSPNLQGNYGYTF. This chain uses TRBV7-2 with TRBJ1-2, with D perhaps TRBD1 (6 bases). Germline V gives CDR1 SGHTA, CDR2 FQGNSA. The CDR3 contains 15 residues. V lost 5 bases and J 2 bases, leaving 15 bases between the germline ends.

The table lists this clonotype with a few counts. CDR3 residues: CASGSGHGYGYTF. The CDR3 DNA reads TGTGCTAGTGGTTCGGGACACGGCTATGGCTACACCTTC. This rearrangement joins TRBV12-5 to TRBJ1-2; possibly TRBD1 for D (6 bases). The CDR3 has 13 residues. The ends were cut back, 4 bases at V and 4 bases at J, with 10 bases in the middle. Per germline, CDR1 LGHNT and CDR2 FRNRAP.

This clonotype was observed a few times. The chain recombines TRBV20-1 with TRBJ1-1; D gene unclear. Trimming took off 3 bases at V and 11 bases at J, with 16 bases between the two ends. Germline CDR1 and CDR2: DFQATT and SNEGSKA (reference sequence). The CDR3 sequence is 12 residues long. This CDR3 reads CSARGRPRSAFF. The CDR3, as DNA: TGCAGTGCTAGGGGGAGACCCCGGAGTGCTTTCTTT.

Ten or more counts support this clonotype. The chain employs TRBV20-1 and TRBJ2-3; no clear D gene. Germline V gene sequence: CDR1 DFQATT, CDR2 SNEGSKA (reference sequence). V was cut by 1 base and J by 3 bases, with 14 bases left in between. The CDR3 has 15 amino acids. CDR3 sequence: CSARGSLRGTDTQYF. CDR3 DNA: TGCAGTGCTAGAGGTTCCCTCCGAGGTACAGATACGCAGTATTTT.

In its sample, this clonotype was seen a few times. The chain has TRBV12-5 and TRBJ2-5; D not certain. The CDR3 covers 14 residues. V was clipped by 0 bases and J by 5 bases, with 10 bases between them. In germline, CDR1 is LGHNT, CDR2 FRNRAP. CDR3 in DNA: TGTGCTAGTGGTTTGGTACGTTGCGATGAGACCCAGTACTTC. Translating it yields CASGLVRCDETQYF.

In its sample, this clonotype was seen a few times. The rearrangement links TRBV20-1 to TRBJ1-4; weak D call: TRBD1 (5 bases). V gave up 5 bases and J gave up 8 bases, with 18 bases separating them. The CDR3 spans 14 residues. The V gene's germline CDR1 is DFQATT and CDR2 SNEGSKA (reference sequence). CDR3 sequence reads: CSAPDSPFLEKLFF. In DNA, the CDR3 is TGCAGTGCTCCTGACAGCCCCTTCTTAGAAAAACTGTTTTTT.

This clonotype came up a few times. V is TRBV6-6 and J is TRBJ2-6; D may correspond to TRBD1 or TRBD2 (5 bases each). The CDR3 covers 13 residues. V gave up 10 bases and J gave up 2 bases, with 9 bases separating them. The germline V gene has CDR1 MNHNY and CDR2 SVGAGI (reference sequence). CDR3 sequence: CATRGPGANVLTF. The DNA for the CDR3 is TGTGCCACACGGGGCCCTGGGGCCAACGTCCTGACTTTC.

The V and J genes are TRBV15 and TRBJ1-1; 11 bases agree with TRBD1. CDR1 and CDR2 from the germline V gene are LNHNV and YYDKDF (reference sequence). This CDR3 is built from 16 residues. The J segment lost 5 bases and the V segment lost 3 bases, leaving 8 bases of the junction unmatched. The CDR3 is CATSSPLGQGGTEAFF. DNA of the CDR3: TGTGCCACCAGCAGTCCCTTGGGACAGGGGGGAACTGAAGCTTTCTTT.

The chain recombines TRBV7-2 with TRBJ2-7; 11 bases are shared with TRBD2. Germline loops: CDR1 SGHTA, CDR2 FQGNSA. The CDR3 has 16 amino acids. V dropped 5 bases and J dropped 3; count of bases not matched to a gene: 9. CDR3 in amino acids: CASSTDGTSGNYEQYF. DNA for the CDR3: TGTGCCAGCAGCACGGACGGGACTAGCGGAAACTACGAGCAGTACTTC.

The chain joins TRBV4-3 to TRBJ1-2; TRBD1 is a possible D gene (5 bases). Trimming shortened V by 0 bases and J by 8 bases, and 19 bases separated the two germline ends. The CDR3 runs 16 residues. The germline gives CDR1 LGHNA, CDR2 YSLEER. CDR3 sequence (DNA): TGCGCCAGCAGCCAAGATTTAGGGGCCTCCTCCAGAGGCTACACCTTC. Protein product: CASSQDLGASSRGYTF.